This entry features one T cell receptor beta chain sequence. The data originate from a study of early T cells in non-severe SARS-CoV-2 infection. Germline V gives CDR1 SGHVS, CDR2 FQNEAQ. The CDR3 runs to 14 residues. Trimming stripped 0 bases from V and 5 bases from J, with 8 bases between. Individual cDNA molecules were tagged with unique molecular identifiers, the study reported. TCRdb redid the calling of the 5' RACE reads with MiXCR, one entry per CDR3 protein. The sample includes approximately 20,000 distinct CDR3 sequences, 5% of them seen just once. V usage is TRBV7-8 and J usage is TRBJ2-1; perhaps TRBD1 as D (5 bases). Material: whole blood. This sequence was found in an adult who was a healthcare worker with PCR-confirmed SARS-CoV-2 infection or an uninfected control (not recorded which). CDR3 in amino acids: CASSLAGANNEQFF. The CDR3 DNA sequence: TGTGCCAGCAGCTTAGCTGGGGCGAACAATGAGCAGTTCTTC.